This TCR beta chain stems from a study of blood T cell repertoires in COVID-19. Study-level background: The United States, Italy and Spain were the sources of the acute and convalescent COVID-19 samples. Nucleic acid was either cDNA or gDNA, and it came from T cells, B-cell-depleted T cells, or PBMCs.

How the authors handled the data: Nucleated cell number was recorded as an estimate derived from reference gene primer amplification. The data were produced by immunoSEQ multiplex PCR, yet TCRdb's version contains in-frame clones alone and is incomplete. V and J calls and clone size are as listed in that table; D and trimming were resolved from the DNA. The sample yields about 60,000 clones, approximately 80% seen once. With 6 bases clipped from V and 0 bases from J, the junction kept 10 bases outside the gene matches. The germline CDR1 and CDR2 sequences are SNHLY and FYNNEI. The CDR3 loop spans 16 amino acids.

The sample taken for sequencing was peripheral blood. This receptor was taken from a man older than 75 with acute or convalescent COVID-19. V and J are TRBV2 and TRBJ1-2, with TRBD1 identical over 7 bases. DNA for the CDR3: TGTGCCAGCAGGCAAACCGGGACAGATACTAACTATGGCTACACCTTC. This codes for CASRQTGTDTNYGYTF.